These T cell receptor beta chains were read from a single sample in a study of T cell repertoires in ileal Crohn's disease. The repertoire was sequenced with immunoSEQ multiplex PCR; TCRdb's copy has only in-frame clones and lacks some. This table holds about 62,000 clones, less than 90% found once. Sequencing was performed on ileal tissue. The receptors originated from an adult with Crohn's disease. The CDR3 runs from the conserved cysteine through the conserved F or W. A D gene is named only where the DNA matches it firmly. Expanded clones get a size class; other rows say once, few or many, or leave the size out.

TRBJ1-5,.,.,TRBV6-1,CASSEQGNNQPQHF,TGTGCCAGCAGTGAACAGGGGAACAATCAGCCCCAGCATTTT
TRBJ1-6,TRBD1,.,TRBV5-1,CASKEGGSNSPLHF,TGCGCCAGCAAGGAAGGGGGCTCGAATTCACCCCTCCACTTT
TRBJ2-1,TRBD2,.,TRBV5-1,CASSPGLAGVPSEQFF,TGCGCCAGCAGCCCGGGACTAGCGGGAGTTCCTAGTGAGCAGTTCTTC
TRBJ2-3,.,.,TRBV19,CASSGETQYF,TGTGCCAGTAGCGGGGAAACGCAGTATTTT
TRBJ1-3,.,.,TRBV19,CASSTGTGNTIYF,TGTGCCAGTAGTACGGGGACAGGAAACACCATATATTTT
TRBJ2-4,.,.,TRBV4-1,CASSQDVDSRISPTNIQYF,TGCGCCAGCAGCCAAGACGTGGACAGTCGAATCTCCCCGACAAACATTCAGTACTTC
TRBJ1-2,.,once,TRBV5-8,CASSPRHGYTF,TGTGCCAGCAGCCCCCGTCATGGCTACACCTTC
TRBJ2-7,TRBD1,.,TRBV5-6,CASSDGQDYEQYF,TGTGCCAGCAGCGATGGACAGGATTACGAGCAGTACTTC
TRBJ2-2,TRBD2,once,TRBV18,CATGLSAGELFF,TGTGCCACGGGACTATCGGCCGGGGAGCTGTTTTTT
TRBJ1-1,TRBD1,.,TRBV19,CASSMEGAGEAFF,TGTGCCAGTAGTATGGAGGGGGCAGGTGAAGCTTTCTTT
TRBJ1-5,.,.,TRBV2,CASVTSTVSDQPQHF,TGTGCCAGCGTCACCTCGACAGTTTCCGATCAGCCCCAGCATTTT
TRBJ2-7,.,.,TRBV4-2,CASSLARGAYEQYF,TGTGCCAGCAGCTTAGCCCGAGGTGCCTACGAGCAGTACTTC
TRBJ1-1,.,.,TRBV13,CATTMTTRGEAFF,TGTGCCACCACCATGACGACCCGGGGGGAAGCTTTCTTT
TRBJ1-1,.,.,TRBV5-4,CASSLAGVGSSRPEAFF,TGTGCCAGCAGCTTAGCAGGGGTAGGGTCCAGTCGCCCTGAAGCTTTCTTT
TRBJ2-3,TRBD2,.,TRBV11-3,CASSSEVGRTDTQYF,TGTGCCAGCAGCTCAGAGGTCGGGAGGACAGATACGCAGTATTTT
TRBJ2-3,TRBD2,.,TRBV19,CASSISGGRDTQYF,TGTGCCAGTAGTATTTCCGGGGGGAGAGATACGCAGTATTTT
TRBJ2-1,TRBD1,.,TRBV7-4,CASSLRKGASYNEQFF,TGTGCCAGCAGCCTGCGGAAGGGGGCCTCCTACAATGAGCAGTTCTTC
TRBJ2-3,.,.,TRBV5-1,CASSLAQGYTDTQYF,TGCGCCAGCAGCTTGGCACAGGGATACACAGATACGCAGTATTTT
TRBJ1-2,TRBD1,once,TRBV19,CASSYKRQGLGFGYTF,TGTGCCAGTAGTTATAAAAGACAGGGGTTAGGGTTTGGCTACACCTTC
TRBJ2-1,TRBD2,once,TRBV11-1,CASRLAGSYNEQFF,TGTGCCAGCAGACTAGCGGGGTCTTACAATGAGCAGTTCTTC
TRBJ1-1,.,.,TRBV30,CAWSPTDRMNTEAFF,TGTGCCTGGAGTCCGACTGATAGGATGAACACTGAAGCTTTCTTT
TRBJ1-6,.,.,TRBV11-2,CASSTRGGNSPLHF,TGTGCCAGCAGTACGCGGGGGGGGAATTCACCCCTCCACTTT
TRBJ2-7,.,.,TRBV5-1,CASSVTRDYEQYF,TGCGCCAGCAGCGTAACCCGGGACTACGAGCAGTACTTC
TRBJ2-2,TRBD1,.,TRBV10-3,CAISKLTGGLNTGELFF,TGTGCCATCAGTAAGCTCACAGGGGGCCTAAACACCGGGGAGCTGTTTTTT
TRBJ2-1,.,.,TRBV4-1,CASSQGGLSYNEQFF,TGCGCCAGCAGCCAAGGTGGCCTCTCCTACAATGAGCAGTTCTTC
TRBJ1-1,TRBD1,few,TRBV5-1,CASSAGTGGFLGTEAFF,TGCGCCAGCAGCGCCGGGACAGGCGGGTTTTTGGGCACTGAAGCTTTCTTT
TRBJ1-5,TRBD1,few,TRBV19,CASSIGQGATHYSNQPQHF,TGTGCCAGTAGTATCGGACAGGGGGCAACTCATTATAGCAATCAGCCCCAGCATTTT
TRBJ2-7,.,.,TRBV11-3,CASSQGSSYEQYF,TGTGCCAGCAGCCAGGGGAGCTCCTACGAGCAGTACTTC
TRBJ2-5,TRBD1,.,TRBV28,CASRRTGEETQYF,TGTGCCAGCAGACGGACAGGGGAAGAGACCCAGTACTTC
TRBJ1-1,.,.,TRBV5-1,CASSPTGGANTEAFF,TGCGCCAGCAGCCCAACCGGGGGGGCGAACACTGAAGCTTTCTTT
TRBJ1-1,TRBD1,.,TRBV9,CASSVGTGGAGYTEAFF,TGTGCCAGCAGCGTAGGGACAGGGGGCGCGGGATACACTGAAGCTTTCTTT
TRBJ2-1,.,.,TRBV25-1,CASTLGPSEGPFF,TGTGCCAGCACCCTTGGGCCATCTGAGGGTCCGTTCTTC
TRBJ2-2,TRBD2,.,TRBV7-6,CASSPEREMELFF,TGTGCCAGCAGCCCAGAGCGGGAAATGGAGCTGTTTTTT
TRBJ2-5,.,.,TRBV7-2,CASSFSLETQYF,TGTGCCAGCAGCTTTAGTCTTGAGACCCAGTACTTC
TRBJ1-4,.,.,TRBV15,CATSRERRGRLFF,TGTGCCACCAGCAGAGAGAGAAGGGGCCGACTGTTTTTT